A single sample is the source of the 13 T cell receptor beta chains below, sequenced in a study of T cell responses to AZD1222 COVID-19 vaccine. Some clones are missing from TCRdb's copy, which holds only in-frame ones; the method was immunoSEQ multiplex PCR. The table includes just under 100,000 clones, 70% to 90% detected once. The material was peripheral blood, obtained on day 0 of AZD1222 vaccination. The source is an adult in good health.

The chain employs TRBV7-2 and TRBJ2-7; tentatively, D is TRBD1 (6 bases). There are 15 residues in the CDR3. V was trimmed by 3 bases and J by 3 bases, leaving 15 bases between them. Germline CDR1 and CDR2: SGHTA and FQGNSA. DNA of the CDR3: TGTGCCAGCAGCTTGGGACACCGGAACTTCTACGAGCAGTACTTC. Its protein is CASSLGHRNFYEQYF.

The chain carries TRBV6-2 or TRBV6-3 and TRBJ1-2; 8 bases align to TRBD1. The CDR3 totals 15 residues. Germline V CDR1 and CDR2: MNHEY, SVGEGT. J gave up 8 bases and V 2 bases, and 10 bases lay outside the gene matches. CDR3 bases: TGTGCCAGCAGTTACCGATCCGGACAGGGAAGCGGCTACACCTTC. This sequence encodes CASSYRSGQGSGYTF.

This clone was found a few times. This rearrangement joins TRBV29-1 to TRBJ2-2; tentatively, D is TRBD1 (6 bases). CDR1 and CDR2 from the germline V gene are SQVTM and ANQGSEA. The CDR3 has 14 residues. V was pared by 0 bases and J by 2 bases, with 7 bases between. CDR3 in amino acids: CSVEEGTNTGELFF. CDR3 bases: TGCAGCGTTGAAGAGGGGACAAACACCGGGGAGCTGTTTTTT.

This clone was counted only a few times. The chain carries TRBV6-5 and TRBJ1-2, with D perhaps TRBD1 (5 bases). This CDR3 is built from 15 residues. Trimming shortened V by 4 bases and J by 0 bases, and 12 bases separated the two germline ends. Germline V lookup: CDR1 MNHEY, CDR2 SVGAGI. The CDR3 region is CASSLRGDTNYGYTF. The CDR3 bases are TGTGCCAGCAGTTTACGGGGCGACACTAACTATGGCTACACCTTC.

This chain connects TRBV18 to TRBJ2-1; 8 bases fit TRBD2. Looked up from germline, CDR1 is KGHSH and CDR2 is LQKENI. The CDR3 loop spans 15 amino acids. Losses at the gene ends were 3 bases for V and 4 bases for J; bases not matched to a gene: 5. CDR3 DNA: TGTGCCAGCTCACCGACTAGCGTTGTATACAATGAGCAGTTCTTC. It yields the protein CASSPTSVVYNEQFF.

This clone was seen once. CDR3 loop: CASSQSQGGNEKLFF. CDR3 bases: TGCGCCAGCAGCCAATCCCAGGGGGGGAATGAAAAACTGTTTTTT. The genes are TRBV4-1 and TRBJ1-4; 7 bases align to TRBD1. From germline, CDR1 is MGHRA and CDR2 YSYEKL. V shed 2 bases, J shed 5 bases, and the junction held 5 bases outside the gene matches. CDR3 length equals 15 residues.

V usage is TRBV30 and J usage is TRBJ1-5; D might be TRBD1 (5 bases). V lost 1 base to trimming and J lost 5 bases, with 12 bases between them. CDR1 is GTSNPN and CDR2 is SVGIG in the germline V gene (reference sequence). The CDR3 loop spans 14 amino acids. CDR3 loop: CAWSGGSSYQPQHF. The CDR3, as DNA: TGTGCCTGGAGTGGGGGCAGCAGTTATCAGCCCCAGCATTTT. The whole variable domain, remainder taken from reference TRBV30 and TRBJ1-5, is SQTIHQWPATLVQPVGSPLSLECTVEGTSNPNLYWYRQAAGRGLQLLFYSVGIGQISSEVPQNLSASRPQDRQFILSSKKLLLSDSGFYLCAWSGGSSYQPQHFGDGTRLSIL.

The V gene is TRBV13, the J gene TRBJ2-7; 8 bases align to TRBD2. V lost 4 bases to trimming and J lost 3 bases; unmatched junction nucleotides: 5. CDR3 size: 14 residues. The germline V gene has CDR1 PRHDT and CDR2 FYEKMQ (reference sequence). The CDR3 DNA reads TGTGCCAGCAGCTCCCCGGGACTAGACTACGAGCAGTACTTC. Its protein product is CASSSPGLDYEQYF. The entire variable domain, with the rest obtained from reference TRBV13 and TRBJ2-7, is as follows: AAGVIQSPRHLIKEKRETATLKCYPIPRHDTVYWYQQGPGQDPQFLISFYEKMQSDKGSIPDRFSAQQFSDYHSELNMSSLELGDSALYFCASSSPGLDYEQYFGPGTRLTVT.

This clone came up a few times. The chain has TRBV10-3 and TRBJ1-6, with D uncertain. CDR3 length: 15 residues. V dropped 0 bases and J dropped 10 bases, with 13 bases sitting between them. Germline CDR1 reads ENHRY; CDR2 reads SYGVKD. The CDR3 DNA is TGTGCCATCAGTGAGTCGACGACGGGTATCTCACCCCTCCACTTT. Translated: CAISESTTGISPLHF.

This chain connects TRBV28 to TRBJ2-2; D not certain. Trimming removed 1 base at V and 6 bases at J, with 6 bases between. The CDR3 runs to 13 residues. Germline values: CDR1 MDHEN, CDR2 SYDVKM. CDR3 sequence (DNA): TGTGCCAGCAGTTTATCCTTCCCCGGGGAGCTGTTTTTT. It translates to CASSLSFPGELFF.

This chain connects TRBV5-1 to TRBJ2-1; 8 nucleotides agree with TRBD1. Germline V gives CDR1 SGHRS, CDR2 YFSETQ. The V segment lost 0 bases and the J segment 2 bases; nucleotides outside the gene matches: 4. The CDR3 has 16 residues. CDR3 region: CASSLAQGAAYNEQFF. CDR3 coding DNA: TGCGCCAGCAGCTTGGCCCAGGGGGCGGCCTACAATGAGCAGTTCTTC.

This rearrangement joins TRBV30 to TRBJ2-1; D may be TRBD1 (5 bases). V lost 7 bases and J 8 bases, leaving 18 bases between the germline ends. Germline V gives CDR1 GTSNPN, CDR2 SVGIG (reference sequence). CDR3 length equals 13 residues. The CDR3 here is CAYSGIRMDEQFF. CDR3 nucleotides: TGTGCCTACTCAGGGATACGAATGGATGAGCAGTTCTTC.

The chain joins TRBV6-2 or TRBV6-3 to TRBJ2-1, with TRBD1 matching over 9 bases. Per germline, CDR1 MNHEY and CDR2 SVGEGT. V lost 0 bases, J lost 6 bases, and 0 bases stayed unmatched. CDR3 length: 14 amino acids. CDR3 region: CASSYSTGGNEQFF. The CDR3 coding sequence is TGTGCCAGCAGTTACTCGACAGGGGGCAATGAGCAGTTCTTC.